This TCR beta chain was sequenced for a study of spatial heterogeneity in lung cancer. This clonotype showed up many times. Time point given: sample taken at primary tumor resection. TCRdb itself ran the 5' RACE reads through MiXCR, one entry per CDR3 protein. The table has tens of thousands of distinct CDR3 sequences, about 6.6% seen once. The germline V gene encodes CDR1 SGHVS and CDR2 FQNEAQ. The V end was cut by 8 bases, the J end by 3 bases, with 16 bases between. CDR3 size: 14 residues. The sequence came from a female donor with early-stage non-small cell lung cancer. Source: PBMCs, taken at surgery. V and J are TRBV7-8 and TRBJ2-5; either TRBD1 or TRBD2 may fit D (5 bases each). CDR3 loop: CASLKAQGEETQYF. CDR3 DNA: TGTGCCAGCCTTAAGGCTCAGGGAGAAGAGACCCAGTACTTC.